This T cell receptor (beta chain) was sequenced in a study of control samples from healthy donors and cancer patients. Data came from immunoSEQ multiplex PCR; TCRdb stores just in-frame clones and leaves some out. This table holds about 83,000 clones, 91% found once. The CDR3 has 18 residues. Germline CDR1 KGHDR, CDR2 SFDVKD. V gave up 3 bases and J gave up 0 bases; unmatched junction bases: 3. This clonotype was sampled from a man over 45 in good health. The rearrangement uses TRBV24-1 and TRBJ2-6, with 11 nucleotides matching TRBD1. The sequencing input was blood. This CDR3 is CATSDRGQGASGANVLTF. The CDR3 DNA reads TGTGCCACCAGTGATCGCGGACAGGGGGCCTCTGGGGCCAACGTCCTGACTTTC.